This T cell receptor (beta chain) was observed in a study of blood T cells in healthy people across ages. As for the study in general: T cells yielded about one barcoded beta molecule per two cells through template switching.

Trimming pared 6 bases from V and 2 bases from J, leaving 19 bases between. The CDR3 is 17 amino acids. CDR1 is SNHLY and CDR2 is FYNNEI in the germline V gene. Together with a sample-barcoded 5' primer, a J-beta primer mix was included in a second PCR lasting about 6 to 12 cycles. TCRdb recomputed calls from the 5' RACE reads with MiXCR, one row per CDR3 protein. Of 350,000 to 450,000 distinct CDR3 sequences in the sample, approximately 51% were seen once. This sequence joins TRBV2 and TRBJ2-2; D is perhaps TRBD1 or TRBD2 (6 bases each). Sequences were obtained from blood. This receptor was obtained from a man aged 55 to 70 in good health. The CDR3, as DNA: TGTGCCAGCAGCTTCAAAAGGGGGGCTATCAACACCGGGGAGCTGTTTTTT. It translates to CASSFKRGAINTGELFF.